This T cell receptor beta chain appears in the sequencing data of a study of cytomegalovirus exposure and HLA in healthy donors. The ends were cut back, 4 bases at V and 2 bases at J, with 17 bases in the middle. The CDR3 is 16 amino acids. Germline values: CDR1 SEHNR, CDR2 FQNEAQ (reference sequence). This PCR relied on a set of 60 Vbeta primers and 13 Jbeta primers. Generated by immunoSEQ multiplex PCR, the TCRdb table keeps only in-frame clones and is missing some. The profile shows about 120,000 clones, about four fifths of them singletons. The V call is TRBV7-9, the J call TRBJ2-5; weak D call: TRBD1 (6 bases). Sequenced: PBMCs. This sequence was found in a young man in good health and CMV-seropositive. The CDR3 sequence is CASSSRTVQEQETQYF. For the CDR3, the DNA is TGTGCCAGCAGCTCAAGGACAGTACAGGAGCAAGAGACCCAGTACTTC.